The source of this T cell receptor (beta chain) is a study of cytomegalovirus exposure and HLA in healthy donors. General study points: It was assumed in the presence/absence analyses that sequencing depth was roughly uniform across donors.

As for this clone: Its antigen is not known.

Per germline, CDR1 MNHEY and CDR2 SVGAGI. Trimming pared 6 bases from V and 3 bases from J, leaving 18 bases between. The CDR3 is 15 residues long. PCR was performed using 60 Vbeta and 13 Jbeta primers. Using immunoSEQ multiplex PCR, the repertoire was profiled, and TCRdb retains in-frame clones only, with some absent. The sample includes 150,000 to 200,000 clones, around 82% seen only once; the top ten take about 1.8%. Sample: PBMCs. The TCR comes from a man between 18 and 29 years old in good health and CMV-seronegative. The chain has TRBV6-5 and TRBJ2-7, with a tentative D call TRBD1 (5 bases). CDR3 region: CASSPPGSGFYEQYF. As DNA, the CDR3 is TGTGCCAGCAGCCCCCCAGGGTCCGGGTTCTACGAGCAGTACTTC.